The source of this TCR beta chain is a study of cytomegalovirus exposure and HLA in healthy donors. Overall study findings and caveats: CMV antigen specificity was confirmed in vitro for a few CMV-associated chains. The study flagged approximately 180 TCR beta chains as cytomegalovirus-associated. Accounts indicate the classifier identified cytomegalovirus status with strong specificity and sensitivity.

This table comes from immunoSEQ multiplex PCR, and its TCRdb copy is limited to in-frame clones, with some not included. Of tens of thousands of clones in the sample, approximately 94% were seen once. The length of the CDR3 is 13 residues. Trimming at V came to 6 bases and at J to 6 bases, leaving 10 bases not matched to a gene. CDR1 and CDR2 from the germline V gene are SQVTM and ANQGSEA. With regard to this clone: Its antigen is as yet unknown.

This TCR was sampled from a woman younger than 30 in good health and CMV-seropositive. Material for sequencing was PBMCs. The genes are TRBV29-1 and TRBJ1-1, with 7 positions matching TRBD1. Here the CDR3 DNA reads TGCAGCGTCGACGGGACAGTTACCGCTGAAGCTTTCTTT. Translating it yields CSVDGTVTAEAFF.